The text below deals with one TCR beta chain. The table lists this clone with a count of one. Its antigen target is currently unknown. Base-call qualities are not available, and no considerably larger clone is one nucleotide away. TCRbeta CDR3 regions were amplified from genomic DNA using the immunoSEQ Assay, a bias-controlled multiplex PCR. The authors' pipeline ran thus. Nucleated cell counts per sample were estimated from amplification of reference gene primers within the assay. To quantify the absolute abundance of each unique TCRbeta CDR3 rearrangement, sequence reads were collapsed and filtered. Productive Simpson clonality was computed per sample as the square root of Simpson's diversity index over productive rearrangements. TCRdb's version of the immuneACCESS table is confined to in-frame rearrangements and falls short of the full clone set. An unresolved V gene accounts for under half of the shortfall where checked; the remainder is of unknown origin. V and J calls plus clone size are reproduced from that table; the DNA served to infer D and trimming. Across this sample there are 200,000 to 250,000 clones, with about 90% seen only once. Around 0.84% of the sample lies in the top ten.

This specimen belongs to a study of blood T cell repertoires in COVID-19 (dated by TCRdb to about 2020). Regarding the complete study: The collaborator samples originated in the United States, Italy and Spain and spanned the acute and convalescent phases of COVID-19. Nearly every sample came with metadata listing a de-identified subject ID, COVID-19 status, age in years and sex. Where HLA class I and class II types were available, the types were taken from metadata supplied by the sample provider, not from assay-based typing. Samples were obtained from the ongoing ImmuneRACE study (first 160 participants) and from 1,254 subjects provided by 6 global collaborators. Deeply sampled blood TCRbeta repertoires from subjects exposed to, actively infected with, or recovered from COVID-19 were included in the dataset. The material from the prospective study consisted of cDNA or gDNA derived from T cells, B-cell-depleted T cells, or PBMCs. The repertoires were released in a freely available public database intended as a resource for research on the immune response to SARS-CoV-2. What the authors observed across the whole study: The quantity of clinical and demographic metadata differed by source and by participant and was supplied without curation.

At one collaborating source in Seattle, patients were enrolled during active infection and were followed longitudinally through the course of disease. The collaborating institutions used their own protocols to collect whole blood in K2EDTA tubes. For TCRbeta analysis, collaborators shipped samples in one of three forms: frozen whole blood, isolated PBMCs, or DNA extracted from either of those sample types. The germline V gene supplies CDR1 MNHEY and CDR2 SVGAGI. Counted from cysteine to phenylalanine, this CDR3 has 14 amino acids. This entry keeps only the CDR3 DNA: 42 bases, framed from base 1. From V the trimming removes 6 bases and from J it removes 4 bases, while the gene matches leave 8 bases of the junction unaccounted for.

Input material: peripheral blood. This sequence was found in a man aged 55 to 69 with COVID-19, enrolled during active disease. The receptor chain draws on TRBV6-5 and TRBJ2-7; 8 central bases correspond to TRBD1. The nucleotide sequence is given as TGTGCCAGCAGGACCAGGGGGCAGGCGTACGAGCAGTACTTC. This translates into CASRTRGQAYEQYF.